This TCR beta chain was identified in a study of T cell responses to AZD1222 COVID-19 vaccine. Libraries were prepared by immunoSEQ multiplex PCR; TCRdb keeps only in-frame clonotypes and omits some of them. The table records about 110,000 clones, around 90% of them present only once. With respect to this clone: Antigen specificity is unknown.

Trimming removed 1 base from V and 2 bases from J, with 18 bases in between. Germline V gene lookup returns CDR1 LNHNV and CDR2 YYDKDF (reference sequence). CDR3 size: 18 residues. General study points: Baseline testing showed seropositivity in only five or six AZD1222 recipients.

The receptor was derived from an adult in good health. Sequencing used peripheral blood, obtained on day 0 of MenACWY control vaccination. V gene TRBV15 combines with J gene TRBJ1-3; D is unresolved. Here the CDR3 DNA reads TGTGCCACCAGCAGAGCCGTTGCAGTGAGCGGGGCTGGAAACACCATATATTTT. Protein: CATSRAVAVSGAGNTIYF.